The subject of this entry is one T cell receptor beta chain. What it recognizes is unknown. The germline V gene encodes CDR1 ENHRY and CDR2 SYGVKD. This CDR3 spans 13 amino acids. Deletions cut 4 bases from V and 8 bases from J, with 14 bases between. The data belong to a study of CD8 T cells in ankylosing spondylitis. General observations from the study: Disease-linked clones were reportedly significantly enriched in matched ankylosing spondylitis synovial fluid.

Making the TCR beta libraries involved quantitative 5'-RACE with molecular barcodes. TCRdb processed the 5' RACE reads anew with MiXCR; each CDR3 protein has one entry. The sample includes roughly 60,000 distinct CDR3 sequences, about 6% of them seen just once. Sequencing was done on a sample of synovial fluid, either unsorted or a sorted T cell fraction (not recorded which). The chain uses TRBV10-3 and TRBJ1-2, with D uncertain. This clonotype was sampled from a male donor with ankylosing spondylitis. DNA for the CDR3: TGTGCCATCAGTGGAGAGTTTGCTGGAGGCTACACCTTC. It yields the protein CAISGEFAGGYTF.